The rows below give T cell receptor beta chains drawn from one sample of a study of T cell repertoires in cytomegalovirus infection. These receptors have no identified antigens. Using its own MiXCR run on the reads, TCRdb lists one record per CDR3 protein. This sample yields about 52,000 distinct CDR3 sequences, of which roughly a fifth are seen a single time; 80% belongs to the top ten. Sample: CD8+ T cells from cultured PBMCs, taken from culture after CMV antigen stimulation. These receptors came from a human donor in good health (CMV status not recorded). Some clones in this sample may be carry-over from other donors' samples. Each CDR3 is given with its conserved first and last residue. The order of the fields is V gene, CDR3 length, CDR3 protein.

>TRBV28|20
CASSFPGGRATESSYNEQFF
>TRBV7-6|17
CASSQTSGGLSYNEQFF
>TRBV7-6|15
CASSLGGQGTYEQYF
>TRBV29-1|14
CSVAGDPGSTEAFF
>TRBV4-1|10
CASSGDTQYF
>TRBV7-2|20
CASSADLKGLAGYTTDTQYF
>TRBV29-1|13
CSVPTQGDNEQFF
>TRBV6-6|13
CASSYSADYEQYF
>TRBV6-2/TRBV6-3|14
CASSYARVNDGYTF
>TRBV7-8|15
CASSPGAGWGTEAFF
>TRBV6-5|15
CASSYSTTGGGEQYF
>TRBV5-8|16
CASSLRQGVASREQYF
>TRBV7-2|14
CASSLPRSNTEAFF
>TRBV20-1|11
CSARSGSGYTF
>TRBV29-1|17
CSVWGGRGLSGANVLTF
>TRBV6-5|17
CASSMAGGGPSYYGYTF
>TRBV7-6|15
CASSLASGTEYGYTF